This T cell receptor beta chain was recorded in a study of shared clonotypes between healthy human individuals. For the study at large: CD4 naive cells filled three plates per donor, CD4 memory three, CD8 naive two and CD8 memory one. Study findings and constraints: Unshared clonotypes carried lower generation probabilities than those common to all four donors. The study found roughly 5% of naive CD4 clonotypes shared across a few donors.

As regards this clone: Its cognate antigen is unknown. The sample contains more than one DNA sequence encoding this CDR3.

V lost 5 bases and J 4 bases, leaving 9 bases between the germline ends. The germline V gene encodes CDR1 MNHEY and CDR2 SMNVEV (reference sequence). There are 13 residues in the CDR3. Methods used by the authors: Junction-only sequences produced by ImmunoSEQ had no quality scores, so filtering differed. Produced via immunoSEQ multiplex PCR; TCRdb's table is partial and in-frame only. D and trimming come from the DNA, and the V and J calls and clone size come from that table. This table has about a million clones, 60% to 80% appearing once. The chain links TRBV27 to TRBJ1-5; no definite D call. The clonotype was recovered from a man aged 18 to 35 in good health. Some clones in this sample may be carry-over from other donors' samples. The sequencing sample was made of memory CD4+ T cells from PBMCs. Subset reported: CD45RA-negative fraction. The CDR3 spells CASSPSRNQPQHF. CDR3 coding DNA: TGTGCCAGCAGTCCTAGTCGGAATCAGCCCCAGCATTTT.